This T cell receptor beta chain stems from a study of T cell repertoires in aging, cancer and after chemotherapy (dated by TCRdb to the late 2010s). Notes on the research overall: Donors spanned six age groups from 30 or younger to 70 or older, with at least three individuals per group. Control TCR repertoires from healthy donors were recorded over several months to years, and clear clonal overlap was observed across re-sampling. The full dataset contained some 8.7 million TCR reads. To look at immunoaging and at how T cells reconstitute after chemotherapy, the study profiled TCR beta repertoires in peripheral blood from both healthy donors and cancer patients. The cohort comprised 200 to 250 cancer patients, more than 85 with hematological and around 120 with solid cancers, plus 95 healthy donors as a reference group.

A word on this clonotype: The antigen it recognizes is unknown. No much larger clonotype is one base removed from it; base qualities were not supplied.

Multiplex touch-down PCR with a mixed TRB-A/B primer pool was used to amplify rearranged TRB sequences covering the V, D and J segments. Illumina adapters and sample indices were attached to the amplicons in two consecutive PCR reactions using Phusion HS II polymerase. After gel purification with the NucleoSpin Gel and PCR Clean-up kit, the amplicons were checked using Qubit and an Agilent 2100 Bioanalyzer. Libraries were sequenced on an Illumina MiSeq using 600-cycle, single-indexed, paired-end runs. In the original analysis: Processing of the TRB sequences was carried out with MiXCR versions 2.12 and 3.0.5. A clone was defined as each unique CDR3 nucleotide sequence, and only productive sequences supported by at least two reads were kept. Shannon diversity, evenness, clonality (one minus evenness), and alpha-parameterized diversity profiles from alpha 0 to 5 were included as repertoire metrics. The IGoR algorithm was used to compute generation probabilities of clones in paired pre- and post-chemotherapy samples. TCRdb cleaned the public reads at Q25 with fastp, built clones with MiXCR and kept in-frame beta chains. CDR3 protein sequences are deduplicated, and each keeps its most common genes and DNA. TCRdb's processing, not the authors' own work, is the source of the V and J calls. Here the sample has 8,000 to 9,500 distinct CDR3 sequences; around a third occur a single time. 3.5% of the sample rests with the top ten.

Genomic DNA extracted from peripheral blood, rather than sorted cells or RNA, was used as the source for amplification of TCR beta rearrangements. What the research found in general, with its limitations: Untreated patients with hematological or solid cancers showed significantly lower blood TCR diversity and higher clonality than age-matched healthy donors. In both cancer cohorts, median generation probability rose over the chemotherapy interval, which suggests that the repertoire was reconstituted through rebound thymic output. According to the authors, the repertoire data do not allow conclusions to be drawn about immunological memory after chemotherapy. In healthy donors, the decline in TCR diversity with age was mainly due to loss of richness, whereas in cancer patients loss of evenness also played a role.

The sequencing sample was made of blood. The clonotype was recovered from a human donor in good health.

DNA sequence: TGCAGTGCTAGAGGCAGGGCCGGAACCTATGATACGCAGTATTTT. Its protein product is CSARGRAGTYDTQYF. The chain uses TRBV20-1 and TRBJ2-3; a tentative D match to TRBD1 spans 5 bases. Spanning cysteine to phenylalanine, the CDR3 consists of 15 amino acids. CDR3 DNA is the only sequence kept; it has 45 bases, read in frame from the first base. Based on the germline V gene (reference sequence), the CDR1 and CDR2 sequences are DFQATT and SNEGSKA. The V end loses 1 base and the J end loses 6 bases, and a stretch of 17 bases separates them.